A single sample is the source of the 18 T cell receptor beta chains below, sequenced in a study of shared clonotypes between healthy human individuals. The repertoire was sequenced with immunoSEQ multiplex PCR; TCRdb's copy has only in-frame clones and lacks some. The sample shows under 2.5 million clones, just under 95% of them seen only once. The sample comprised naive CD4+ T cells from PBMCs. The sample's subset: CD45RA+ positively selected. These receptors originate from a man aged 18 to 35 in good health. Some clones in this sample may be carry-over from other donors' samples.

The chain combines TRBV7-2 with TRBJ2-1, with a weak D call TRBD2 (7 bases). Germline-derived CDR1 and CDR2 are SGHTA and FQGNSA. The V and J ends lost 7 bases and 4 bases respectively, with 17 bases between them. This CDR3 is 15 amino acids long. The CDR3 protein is CASILLGGRYNEQFF. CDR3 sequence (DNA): TGTGCCAGCATCCTCTTGGGGGGGCGTTACAATGAGCAGTTCTTC.

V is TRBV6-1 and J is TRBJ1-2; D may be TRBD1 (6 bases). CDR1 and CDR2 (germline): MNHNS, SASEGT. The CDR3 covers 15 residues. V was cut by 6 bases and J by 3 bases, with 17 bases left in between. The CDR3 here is CASRMTGLFYYGYTF. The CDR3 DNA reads TGTGCCAGCAGAATGACAGGACTCTTCTACTATGGCTACACCTTC.

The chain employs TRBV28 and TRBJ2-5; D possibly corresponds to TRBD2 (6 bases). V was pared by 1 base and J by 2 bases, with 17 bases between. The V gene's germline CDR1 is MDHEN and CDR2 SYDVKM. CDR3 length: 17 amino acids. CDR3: CASSLLYLGTLQETQYF. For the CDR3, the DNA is TGTGCCAGCAGTTTATTATACCTTGGGACTTTACAAGAGACCCAGTACTTC. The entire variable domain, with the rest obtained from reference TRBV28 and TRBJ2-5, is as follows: DVKVTQSSRYLVKRTGEKVFLECVQDMDHENMFWYRQDPGLGLRLIYFSYDVKMKEKGDIPEGYSVSREKKERFSLILESASTNQTSMYLCASSLLYLGTLQETQYFGPGTRLLVL.

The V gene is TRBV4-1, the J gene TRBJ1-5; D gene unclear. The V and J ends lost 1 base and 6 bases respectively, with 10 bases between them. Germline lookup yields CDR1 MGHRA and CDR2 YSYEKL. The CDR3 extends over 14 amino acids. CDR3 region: CASSQVAVVQPQHF. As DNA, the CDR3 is TGCGCCAGCAGCCAAGTTGCTGTTGTTCAGCCCCAGCATTTT.

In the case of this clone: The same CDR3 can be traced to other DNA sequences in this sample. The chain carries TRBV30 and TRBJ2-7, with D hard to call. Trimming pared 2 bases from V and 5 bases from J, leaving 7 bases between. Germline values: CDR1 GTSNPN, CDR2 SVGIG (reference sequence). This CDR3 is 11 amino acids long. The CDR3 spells CAWSLGNEQYF. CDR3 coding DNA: TGTGCCTGGAGTTTAGGAAACGAGCAGTACTTC.

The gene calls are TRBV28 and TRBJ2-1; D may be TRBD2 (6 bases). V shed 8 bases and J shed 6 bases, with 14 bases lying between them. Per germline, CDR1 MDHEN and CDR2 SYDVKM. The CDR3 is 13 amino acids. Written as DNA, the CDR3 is TGTGCCAGCGCCCGCGGGACTTCCAATGAGCAGTTCTTC. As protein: CASARGTSNEQFF.

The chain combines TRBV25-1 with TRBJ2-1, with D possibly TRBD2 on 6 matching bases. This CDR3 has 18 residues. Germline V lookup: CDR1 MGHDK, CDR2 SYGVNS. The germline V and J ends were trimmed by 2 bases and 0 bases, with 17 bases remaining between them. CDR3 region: CASSELPRDLYSYNEQFF. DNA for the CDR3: TGTGCCAGCAGTGAACTCCCCCGGGACTTATACTCCTACAATGAGCAGTTCTTC.

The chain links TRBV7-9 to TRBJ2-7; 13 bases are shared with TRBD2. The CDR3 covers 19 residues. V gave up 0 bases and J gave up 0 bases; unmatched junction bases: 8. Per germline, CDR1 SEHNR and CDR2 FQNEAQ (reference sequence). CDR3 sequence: CASSLALAGGPRSSYEQYF. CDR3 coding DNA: TGTGCCAGCAGCTTAGCACTAGCGGGAGGGCCCCGAAGCTCCTACGAGCAGTACTTC.

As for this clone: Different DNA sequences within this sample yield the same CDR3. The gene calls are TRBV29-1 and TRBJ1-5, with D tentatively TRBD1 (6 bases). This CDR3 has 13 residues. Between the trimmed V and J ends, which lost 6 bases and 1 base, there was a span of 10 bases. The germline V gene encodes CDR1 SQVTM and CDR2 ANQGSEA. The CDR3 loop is CSVSGGSNQPQHF. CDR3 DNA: TGCAGCGTCTCGGGGGGCAGCAATCAGCCCCAGCATTTT.

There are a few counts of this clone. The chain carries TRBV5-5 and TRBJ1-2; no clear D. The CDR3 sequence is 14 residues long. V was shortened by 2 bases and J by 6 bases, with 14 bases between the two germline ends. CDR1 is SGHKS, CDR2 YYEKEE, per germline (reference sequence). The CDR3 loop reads CASSFGGRRNGYTF. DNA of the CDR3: TGTGCCAGCAGCTTTGGAGGTAGGCGTAATGGCTACACCTTC.

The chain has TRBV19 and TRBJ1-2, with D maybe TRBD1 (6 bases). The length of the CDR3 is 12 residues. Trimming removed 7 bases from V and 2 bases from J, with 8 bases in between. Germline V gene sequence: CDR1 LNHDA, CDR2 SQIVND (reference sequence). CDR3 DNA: TGTGCCAGTATGGGGGGCAACTATGGCTACACCTTC. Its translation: CASMGGNYGYTF.

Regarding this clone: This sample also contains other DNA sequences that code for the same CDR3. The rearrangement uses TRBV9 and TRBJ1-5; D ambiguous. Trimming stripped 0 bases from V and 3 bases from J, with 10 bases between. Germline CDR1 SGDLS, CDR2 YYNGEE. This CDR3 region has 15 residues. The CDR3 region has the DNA TGTGCCAGCAGCGTAGAGGGTAGTTTCAATCAGCCCCAGCATTTT. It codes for CASSVEGSFNQPQHF.

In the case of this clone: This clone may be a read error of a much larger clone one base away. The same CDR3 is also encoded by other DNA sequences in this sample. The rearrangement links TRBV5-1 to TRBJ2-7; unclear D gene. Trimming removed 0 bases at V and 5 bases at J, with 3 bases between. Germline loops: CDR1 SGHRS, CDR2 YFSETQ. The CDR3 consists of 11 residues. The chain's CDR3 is CASSLDNEQYF. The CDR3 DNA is TGCGCCAGCAGCTTGGACAACGAGCAGTACTTC.

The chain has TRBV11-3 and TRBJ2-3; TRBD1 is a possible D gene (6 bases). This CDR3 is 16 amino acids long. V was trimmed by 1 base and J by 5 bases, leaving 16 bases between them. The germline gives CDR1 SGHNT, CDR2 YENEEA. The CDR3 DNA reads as TGTGCCAGCAGCTTAGTAAACAGGGCAGAAAGAGATACGCAGTATTTT. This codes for CASSLVNRAERDTQYF.

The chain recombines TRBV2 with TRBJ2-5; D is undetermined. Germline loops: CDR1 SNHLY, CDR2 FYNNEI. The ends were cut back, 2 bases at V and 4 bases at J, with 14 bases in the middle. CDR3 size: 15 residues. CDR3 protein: CASSEQYPAGETQYF. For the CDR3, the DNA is TGTGCCAGCAGTGAACAGTATCCAGCCGGAGAGACCCAGTACTTC. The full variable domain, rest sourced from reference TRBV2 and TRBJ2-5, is EPEVTQTPSHQVTQMGQEVILRCVPISNHLYFYWYRQILGQKVEFLVSFYNNEISEKSEIFDDQFSVERPDGSNFTLKIRSTKLEDSAMYFCASSEQYPAGETQYFGPGTRLLVL.

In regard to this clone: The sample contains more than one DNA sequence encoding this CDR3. The CDR3, as DNA: TGTGCCACCTCGACTGGGGGGGGTGGTGGCTACACCTTC. Translating gives CATSTGGGGGYTF. V and J are TRBV28 and TRBJ1-2; maybe TRBD1 (5 bases). With 10 bases removed from V and 7 bases from J, the gap between germline ends came to 19 bases. From germline, CDR1 is MDHEN and CDR2 SYDVKM. CDR3 length: 13 residues.

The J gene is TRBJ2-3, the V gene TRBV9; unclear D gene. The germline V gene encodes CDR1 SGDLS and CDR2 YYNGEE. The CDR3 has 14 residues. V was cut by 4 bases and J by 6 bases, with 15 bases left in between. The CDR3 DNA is TGTGCCAGCAGCCTCGGGCTCCTGGAGGATACGCAGTATTTT. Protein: CASSLGLLEDTQYF.

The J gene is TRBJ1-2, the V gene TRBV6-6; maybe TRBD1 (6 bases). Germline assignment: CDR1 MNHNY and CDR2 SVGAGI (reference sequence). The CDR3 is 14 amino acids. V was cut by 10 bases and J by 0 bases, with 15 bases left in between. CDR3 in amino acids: CATSERQANYGYTF. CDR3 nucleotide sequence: TGTGCCACCTCTGAGAGACAGGCTAACTATGGCTACACCTTC.